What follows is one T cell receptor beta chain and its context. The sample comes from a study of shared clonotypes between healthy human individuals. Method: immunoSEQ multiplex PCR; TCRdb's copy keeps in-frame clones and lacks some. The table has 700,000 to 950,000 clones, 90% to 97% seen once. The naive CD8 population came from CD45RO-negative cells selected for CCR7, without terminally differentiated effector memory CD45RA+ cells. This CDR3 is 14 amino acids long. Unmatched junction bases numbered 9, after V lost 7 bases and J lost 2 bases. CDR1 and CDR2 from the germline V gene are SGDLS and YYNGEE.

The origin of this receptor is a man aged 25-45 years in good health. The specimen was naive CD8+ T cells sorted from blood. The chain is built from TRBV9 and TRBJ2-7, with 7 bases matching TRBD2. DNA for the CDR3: TGTGCCAGCGGTCTAGCGGAGGCGACCTACGAGCAGTACTTC. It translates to CASGLAEATYEQYF.